The 4 T cell receptor beta chains presented below share a single source sample, sequenced in a study of early T cells in non-severe SARS-CoV-2 infection. TCRdb independently ran MiXCR on the 5' RACE reads; one entry per CDR3 protein. This sample has approximately 52,000 distinct CDR3 sequences, with approximately 7.6% found just once. Sequenced sample: whole blood. The receptor set was obtained from an adult who was a healthcare worker with PCR-confirmed SARS-CoV-2 infection or an uninfected control (not recorded which).

This clonotype was detected ten times or more. This chain uses TRBV4-1 with TRBJ1-6; D is unresolved. This CDR3 comprises 13 residues. CDR1 MGHRA and CDR2 YSYEKL come from the germline V gene. The V gene lost 0 bases and the J gene lost 8 bases, with 5 bases spanning the gap. The CDR3 spells CASSQDRDSPLHF. CDR3 nucleotide sequence: TGCGCCAGCAGCCAAGATCGGGATTCACCCCTCCACTTT.

This clonotype was counted a few times. This sequence joins TRBV14 and TRBJ2-1; either TRBD1 or TRBD2 may supply D (5 bases each). CDR3 size: 16 residues. Deletions cut 1 base from V and 8 bases from J, with 18 bases between. From germline, CDR1 is SGHDN and CDR2 FVKESK. In DNA form, the CDR3 reads TGTGCCAGCAGCCAAGGCTGGGGGAGAGCGGTCCATGAGCAGTTCTTC. Amino acid sequence: CASSQGWGRAVHEQFF.

This clonotype was picked up many times. The chain recombines TRBV9 with TRBJ2-3, with D hard to call. The length of the CDR3 is 14 residues. V was cut by 4 bases and J by 5 bases, with 14 bases left in between. The V gene's germline CDR1 is SGDLS and CDR2 YYNGEE. Here the CDR3 reads CASSPGVTKDTQYF. The CDR3 region has the DNA TGTGCCAGCAGCCCCGGAGTAACCAAAGATACGCAGTATTTT.

The chain joins TRBV20-1 to TRBJ1-3; D call uncertain. The CDR3 loop spans 13 amino acids. CDR1 and CDR2 (germline): DFQATT, SNEGSKA (reference sequence). V lost 1 base to trimming and J lost 2 bases, with 6 bases between them. The CDR3 is CSARVRTGNTIYF. The CDR3 DNA reads as TGCAGTGCTAGAGTGCGGACTGGAAACACCATATATTTT.